This TCR beta chain was recovered during a study of T cells in narcolepsy. Points from the study as a whole: Autoreactive clonotypes reportedly recurred in blood of same and different patients, not controls.

As to this clone: As yet, its antigen is unknown.

V lost 3 bases, J lost 5 bases, and 13 bases lay in between. CDR3 length equals 14 residues. Germline V gene sequence: CDR1 SGHAT, CDR2 FQNNGV. Only in-frame clones appear in the TCRdb table, and some are missing; sequencing was by immunoSEQ multiplex PCR. The repertoire consists of 2,000 to 3,000 clones, with around a quarter occurring once and the leading ten covering 15% to 20%. The TCR comes from a human donor with narcolepsy. Sample: cultured CD4+ T cells from cerebrospinal fluid. This rearrangement joins TRBV11-2 to TRBJ1-1; a possible D gene is TRBD1 (5 bases). The CDR3 DNA reads TGTGCCAGCAGCTTCCAGGGAGTGGTAACTGAAGCTTTCTTT. It codes for CASSFQGVVTEAFF.